Listed below are T cell receptor beta chains from one sample, sequenced in a study of cytomegalovirus exposure and HLA in healthy donors. Libraries were prepared by immunoSEQ multiplex PCR; TCRdb keeps only in-frame clonotypes and omits some of them. The sample carries a few hundred thousand clones, approximately 90% recorded once. Sequences were obtained from PBMCs. The source is a woman between 18 and 29 years old in good health and CMV-seronegative. CDR3s include the opening cysteine and the closing phenylalanine or tryptophan. A D gene is named only where the DNA matches it firmly. Only part of the rows carry a size: once, few, many, or a class if the clone is expanded.

d_gene	abundance	v_gene	j_gene	len	CDR3nt	CDR3aa
TRBD1	NA	TRBV2	TRBJ1-5	14	TGTGCCAGCGGAGGACAGGGCAGCAATCAGCCCCAGCATTTT	CASGGQGSNQPQHF
TRBD1	NA	TRBV27	TRBJ2-3	16	TGTGCCAGCAGTTTGAAAGGCGACAGGGCTCTGGATACGCAGTATTTT	CASSLKGDRALDTQYF
NA	few	TRBV5-6	TRBJ1-3	13	TGTGCCAGCCAACGGGGCTCTGGAAACACCATATATTTT	CASQRGSGNTIYF
NA	NA	TRBV5-6	TRBJ2-3	14	TGTGCCAGCAGCTTCCTAGGGGCCCCAGATACGCAGTATTTT	CASSFLGAPDTQYF
TRBD1	NA	TRBV13	TRBJ1-1	15	TGTGCCAGCAGCTTAAGAGGGATCCGGGACAGGGTCGCTTTCTTT	CASSLRGIRDRVAFF
NA	NA	TRBV10-3	TRBJ1-2	13	TGTGCCATCAGTTCACAGGCCGTCTATGGCTACACCTTC	CAISSQAVYGYTF
TRBD1	NA	TRBV6-1	TRBJ1-6	15	TGTGCCAGCAGTGAAAGTGACAGGGCGACTTCACCCCTCCACTTT	CASSESDRATSPLHF
TRBD1	NA	TRBV6-1	TRBJ1-5	16	TGTGCCAGCAGTGAGGTAGGGGGCAGGGGCAATCAGCCCCAGCATTTT	CASSEVGGRGNQPQHF
TRBD1	NA	TRBV19	TRBJ1-2	14	TGTGCCAGTAGTAGACAGGGCGCTAACTATGGCTACACCTTC	CASSRQGANYGYTF
TRBD1	NA	TRBV19	TRBJ1-5	17	TGTGCCAGTAGTATGGGACAGGGAAGTGGAAGCAATCAGCCCCAGCATTTT	CASSMGQGSGSNQPQHF
NA	NA	TRBV5-4	TRBJ2-2	15	TGTGCCAGCAGCTTGGGGGTCGGGAGTACCGGGGAGCTGTTTTTT	CASSLGVGSTGELFF